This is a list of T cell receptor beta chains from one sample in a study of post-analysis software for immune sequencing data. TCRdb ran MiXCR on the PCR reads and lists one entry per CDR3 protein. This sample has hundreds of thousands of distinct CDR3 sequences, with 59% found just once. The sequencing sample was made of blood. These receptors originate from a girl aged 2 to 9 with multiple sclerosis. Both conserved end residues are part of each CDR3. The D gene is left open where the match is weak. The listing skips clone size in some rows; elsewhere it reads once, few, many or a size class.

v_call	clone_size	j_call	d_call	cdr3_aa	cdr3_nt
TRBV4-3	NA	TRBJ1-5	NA	CASSQEADQPQHF	TGCGCCAGCAGCCAAGAAGCAGATCAGCCCCAGCATTTT
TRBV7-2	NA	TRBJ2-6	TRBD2	CASSDPSGGASGAGANVLTF	TGTGCCAGCAGCGACCCTAGCGGGGGGGCCTCAGGGGCTGGGGCCAACGTCCTGACTTTC
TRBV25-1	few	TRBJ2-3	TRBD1	CASSRTGKTDTQYF	TGTGCCAGCAGTAGGACAGGGAAAACAGATACGCAGTATTTT
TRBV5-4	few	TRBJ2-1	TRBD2	CASSSTSGSVYNEQFF	TGTGCCAGCAGCTCGACTAGCGGGAGCGTGTACAATGAGCAGTTCTTC
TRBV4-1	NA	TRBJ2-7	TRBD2	CTSSHPTSGYEQYF	TGCACCAGCAGCCACCCGACTAGCGGGTACGAGCAGTACTTC
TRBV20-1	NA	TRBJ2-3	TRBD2	CSAPAVMGRAGGDTQYF	TGCAGTGCTCCCGCGGTTATGGGGAGGGCCGGTGGAGATACGCAGTATTTT
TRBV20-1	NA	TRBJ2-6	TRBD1	CSARGAGQGYSGANVLTF	TGCAGTGCTAGAGGGGCGGGACAGGGGTACTCTGGGGCCAACGTCCTGACTTTC
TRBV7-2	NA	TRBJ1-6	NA	CASTQGDRSSPLHF	TGTGCCAGCACCCAGGGAGACAGAAGTTCACCCCTCCACTTT
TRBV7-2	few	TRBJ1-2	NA	CASSPPARPYGYTF	TGTGCCAGCAGCCCGCCGGCACGTCCTTATGGCTACACCTTC
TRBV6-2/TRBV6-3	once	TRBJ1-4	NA	CASRTSGTNEKLFF	TGTGCCAGCAGGACAAGCGGAACTAATGAAAAACTGTTTTTT
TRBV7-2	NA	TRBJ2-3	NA	CASSPVGSLDTQYF	TGTGCCAGCAGCCCTGTCGGTAGCCTAGATACGCAGTATTTT
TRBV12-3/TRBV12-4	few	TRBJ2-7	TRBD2	CASSLAGGQAYEQYF	TGTGCCAGCAGTCTAGCGGGAGGGCAGGCCTACGAGCAGTACTTC
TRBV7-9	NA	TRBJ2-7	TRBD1	CASSPQGAPHEQYF	TGTGCCAGCAGCCCACAGGGGGCTCCCCACGAGCAGTACTTC
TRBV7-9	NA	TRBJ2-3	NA	CASSLDGNTDTQYF	TGTGCCAGCAGCTTAGACGGGAACACAGATACGCAGTATTTT
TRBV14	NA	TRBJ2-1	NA	CASSQPGRYEQFF	TGTGCCAGCAGCCAACCGGGACGGTATGAGCAGTTCTTC
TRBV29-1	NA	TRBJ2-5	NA	CSVDGQGVLETQYF	TGCAGCGTTGATGGGCAGGGTGTCTTGGAGACCCAGTACTTC
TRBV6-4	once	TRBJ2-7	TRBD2	CASSDLGTSNEQYF	TGTGCCAGCAGTGACTTAGGGACTAGCAATGAGCAGTACTTC
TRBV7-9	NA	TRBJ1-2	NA	CASSSHSLRASNYGYTF	TGTGCCAGCAGCTCCCACAGTTTGCGGGCGTCTAACTATGGCTACACCTTC
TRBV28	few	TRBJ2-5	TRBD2	CASSPTSGEEETQYF	TGTGCCAGCAGTCCGACTAGCGGAGAGGAAGAGACCCAGTACTTC
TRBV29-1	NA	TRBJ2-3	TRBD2	CSVESLAGKDTQYF	TGCAGCGTTGAAAGCCTAGCGGGCAAAGATACGCAGTATTTT
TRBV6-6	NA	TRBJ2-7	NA	CASSDRNFYEQYF	TGTGCCAGCAGTGACAGGAACTTCTACGAGCAGTACTTC
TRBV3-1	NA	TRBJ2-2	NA	CASSQGVGGELFF	TGTGCCAGCAGCCAAGGAGTTGGAGGGGAGCTGTTTTTT
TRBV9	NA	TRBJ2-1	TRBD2	CASSVATRSGLADYNEQFF	TGTGCCAGCAGCGTAGCTACGAGGTCGGGACTAGCGGATTACAATGAGCAGTTCTTC
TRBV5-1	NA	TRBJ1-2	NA	CASSLAQGLDGYTF	TGCGCCAGCAGCTTGGCCCAGGGCTTGGATGGCTACACCTTC
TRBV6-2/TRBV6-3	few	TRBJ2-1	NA	CASRMGGYNEQFF	TGTGCCAGCCGGATGGGGGGTTACAATGAGCAGTTCTTC
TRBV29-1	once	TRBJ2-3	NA	CSVDLGGGFTDTQYF	TGCAGCGTTGACCTGGGCGGGGGCTTCACAGATACGCAGTATTTT
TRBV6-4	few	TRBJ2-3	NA	CASRNRARTDTQYF	TGTGCCAGCAGGAACAGGGCCCGCACAGATACGCAGTATTTT
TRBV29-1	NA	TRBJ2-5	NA	CSVEDPSQEEETQYF	TGCAGCGTTGAAGATCCCAGTCAAGAGGAAGAGACCCAGTACTTC
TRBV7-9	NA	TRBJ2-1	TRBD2	CASSLVGGEGRSYNEQFF	TGTGCCAGCAGCTTAGTTGGGGGGGAGGGTCGCTCCTACAATGAGCAGTTCTTC
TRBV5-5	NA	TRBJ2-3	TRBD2	CASSLRTGGADTQYF	TGTGCCAGCAGCTTGAGGACGGGAGGGGCAGATACGCAGTATTTT
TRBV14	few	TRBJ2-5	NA	CASSRQRGLQETQYF	TGTGCCAGCAGCCGCCAGAGAGGGCTCCAAGAGACCCAGTACTTC
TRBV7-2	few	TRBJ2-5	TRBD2	CASSLVAGGEETQYF	TGTGCCAGCAGCTTAGTGGCGGGGGGAGAAGAGACCCAGTACTTC
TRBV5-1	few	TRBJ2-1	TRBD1	CASSLDGTGAPEQFF	TGCGCCAGCAGCTTGGATGGGACAGGGGCTCCTGAGCAGTTCTTC
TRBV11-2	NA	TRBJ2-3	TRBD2	CASSPWTSGNADTQYF	TGTGCCAGCAGCCCTTGGACTAGCGGGAATGCAGATACGCAGTATTTT
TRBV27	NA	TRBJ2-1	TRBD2	CASSWEGTYNEQFF	TGTGCCAGCAGTTGGGAGGGGACCTACAATGAGCAGTTCTTC
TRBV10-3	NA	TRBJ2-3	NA	CVISGGGRTSTDTQYF	TGTGTCATCAGCGGCGGTGGGCGAACTAGCACAGATACGCAGTATTTT
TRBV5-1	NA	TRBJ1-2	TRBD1	CASSSGQAEDYTF	TGCGCCAGCAGCTCCGGACAGGCCGAAGACTACACCTTC
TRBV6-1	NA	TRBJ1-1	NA	CASTQMDTEAFF	TGTGCCAGCACCCAGATGGACACTGAAGCTTTCTTT
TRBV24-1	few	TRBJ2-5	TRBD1	CATSDPRTGVGTQYF	TGTGCCACCAGTGATCCGCGGACAGGAGTCGGGACCCAGTACTTC
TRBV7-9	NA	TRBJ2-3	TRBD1	CASGGLYRDSKGTDTQYF	TGTGCCAGCGGAGGATTATACCGGGACAGCAAAGGCACAGATACGCAGTATTTT
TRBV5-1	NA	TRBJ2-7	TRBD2	CASSRRREGDEQYF	TGCGCCAGCAGTCGAAGGCGGGAGGGCGACGAGCAGTACTTC
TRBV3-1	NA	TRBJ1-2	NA	CASSQDPGDGYTF	TGTGCCAGCAGCCAAGATCCGGGGGATGGCTACACCTTC
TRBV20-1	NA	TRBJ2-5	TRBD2	CSARGAGGQETQYF	TGCAGTGCTAGAGGAGCGGGGGGACAAGAGACCCAGTACTTC
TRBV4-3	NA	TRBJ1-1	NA	CASSQGANTEAFF	TGCGCCAGCAGCCAAGGGGCGAACACTGAAGCTTTCTTT
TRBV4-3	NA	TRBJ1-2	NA	CASSQGGHVGLRGYTF	TGCGCCAGCAGCCAAGGGGGCCATGTGGGGCTCCGTGGCTACACCTTC
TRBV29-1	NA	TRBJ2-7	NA	CSRRGRGEQYF	TGCAGCCGAAGGGGCCGGGGGGAGCAGTACTTC
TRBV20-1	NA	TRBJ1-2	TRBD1	CSAGTGAVSGYTF	TGCAGTGCCGGGACAGGAGCTGTGAGCGGCTACACCTTC
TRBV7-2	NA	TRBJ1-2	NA	CASSTDWGGYTF	TGTGCCAGCAGCACCGACTGGGGCGGCTACACCTTC
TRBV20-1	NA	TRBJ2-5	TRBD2	CSARRASGLQETQYF	TGCAGTGCTAGAAGGGCTAGCGGACTCCAAGAGACCCAGTACTTC
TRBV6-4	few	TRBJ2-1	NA	CASSDGPNKFF	TGTGCCAGCAGTGACGGTCCCAACAAGTTCTTC
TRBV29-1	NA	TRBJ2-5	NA	CSVEERTLGETQYF	TGCAGCGTTGAAGAGAGGACTCTCGGAGAGACCCAGTACTTC
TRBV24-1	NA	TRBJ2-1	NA	CATSDLGGNEQFF	TGTGCCACCAGTGATCTAGGAGGAAATGAGCAGTTCTTC